Given below is one T cell receptor beta chain in context. This sample stems from a study of blood T cell repertoires in COVID-19. Study context: PBMCs, B-cell-depleted T cells, or T cells were the source of the cDNA or gDNA that made up the material.

J lost 10 bases, V lost 0 bases, and 6 bases had no gene match. CDR1 is SGHAT and CDR2 is FQNNGV in the germline V gene. This CDR3 contains 14 residues. Authors' processing steps: Estimation of nucleated cell counts relied on the amplification of reference gene primers. Using immunoSEQ multiplex PCR, the repertoire was profiled, and TCRdb retains in-frame clones only, with some absent. The V and J calls and clone size come from that table; D and trimming were worked out from the DNA. The table shows 150,000 to 200,000 clones, with 80% to 85% occurring only once. The V call is TRBV11-2, the J call TRBJ2-3; 8 nucleotides line up with TRBD2. Input material: peripheral blood. The TCR sequence derives from a woman in her 30s with acute or convalescent COVID-19. The DNA for the CDR3 is TGTGCCAGCAGCTTAGAGATTAGCGGGGCTCCGCAGTATTTT. Amino acids: CASSLEISGAPQYF.